This T cell receptor (beta chain) was recovered during a study of cytomegalovirus exposure and HLA in healthy donors. CDR3 length: 14 residues. Trimming cost V 5 bases and J 5 bases; bases outside gene matches: 9. Germline V gives CDR1 SGHKS, CDR2 YYEKEE (reference sequence). Whole-study results and caveats: Cytomegalovirus-associated status was assigned to 150 to 200 TCR beta chains. In vitro confirmation showed three CMV-associated chains to be CMV antigen specific.

With regard to this clone: The antigen remains unidentified.

The PCR used 60 Vbeta and 13 Jbeta primers. TCRdb keeps only in-frame clones here, not all; method: immunoSEQ multiplex PCR. The ten most abundant clones cover 3% to 4% of a sample with 70,000 to 100,000 clones. The source material was PBMCs. This receptor was taken from a man younger than 35 in good health and CMV-seropositive. The V and J genes are TRBV5-5 and TRBJ2-7; 8 bases match TRBD2. DNA for the CDR3: TGTGCCAGCAGTTTCTTCGGGGGGGGCGACGAGCAGTACTTC. Protein: CASSFFGGGDEQYF.